This T cell receptor (beta chain) is drawn from a study of T cell changes during pregnancy in multiple sclerosis. Clones were read by immunoSEQ multiplex PCR, and TCRdb kept only the in-frame ones, dropping some. Among approximately 100,000 clones, roughly 89% were seen once, and the ten largest hold roughly 1.6%. This clone was detected only a few times. Trimming at V came to 0 bases and at J to 0 bases, leaving 3 bases not matched to a gene. CDR3 length: 16 amino acids. In germline, CDR1 is SGHRS, CDR2 YFSETQ. The source of this sequence is a female donor with multiple sclerosis, enrolled in a pregnancy study. This specimen was peripheral blood, taken before pregnancy. The chain carries TRBV5-1 and TRBJ2-1; 7 bases match TRBD2. The CDR3 sequence: CASSLGLAVSYNEQFF. The DNA for the CDR3 is TGCGCCAGCAGCTTGGGCCTAGCGGTCTCCTACAATGAGCAGTTCTTC. Looking up the rest from reference TRBV5-1 and TRBJ2-1 gives the full variable domain: KAGVTQTPRYLIKTRGQQVTLSCSPISGHRSVSWYQQTPGQGLQFLFEYFSETQRNKGNFPGRFSGRQFSNSRSEMNVSTLELGDSALYLCASSLGLAVSYNEQFFGPGTRLTVL.